One sample yielded the 26 T cell receptor beta chains listed below, sequenced in a study of T cells in Graves' hyperthyroidism and ophthalmopathy. What was amplified from RNA transcripts were TCR beta CDR3 regions. The HTBI primer set served for first-round RT-PCR of the TCR CDR3. TCRdb reprocessed the multiplex PCR reads with MiXCR, giving one entry per CDR3 protein. The table shows hundreds of thousands of distinct CDR3 sequences, with roughly 14% occurring only once. The source material was blood. These receptors all come from a woman aged 45 to 65 with Graves' ophthalmopathy.

The gene calls are TRBV6-2 or TRBV6-3 and TRBJ2-7, with TRBD2 identical over 12 bases. The V gene end was trimmed by 2 bases and the J gene end by 0 bases; junction bases not matched to a gene: 8. Germline V gene data show CDR1 as MNHEY and CDR2 as SVGEGT. The CDR3 extends over 18 amino acids. Here the CDR3 DNA reads TGTGCCAGCAGTTACCCGACTAGCGGGAGATCGGGCTCCTACGAGCAGTACTTC. Translation gives CASSYPTSGRSGSYEQYF.

This clonotype was counted many times. The chain links TRBV2 to TRBJ2-1, with 7 bases matching TRBD1. V lost 3 bases, J lost 0 bases, and 5 bases stayed unmatched. The CDR3 length is 16 residues. Germline V CDR1 and CDR2: SNHLY, FYNNEI. The CDR3: CASSDRAGGSYNEQFF. In DNA form, the CDR3 reads TGTGCCAGCAGTGATCGGGCAGGGGGCTCCTACAATGAGCAGTTCTTC. Full variable domain (rest looked up from reference TRBV2 and TRBJ2-1): EPEVTQTPSHQVTQMGQEVILRCVPISNHLYFYWYRQILGQKVEFLVSFYNNEISEKSEIFDDQFSVERPDGSNFTLKIRSTKLEDSAMYFCASSDRAGGSYNEQFFGPGTRLTVL.

In its sample, this clonotype was seen a few times. The genes are TRBV19 and TRBJ1-1, with no clear D. Germline CDR1 reads LNHDA; CDR2 reads SQIVND (reference sequence). The length of the CDR3 is 14 residues. Trimming shortened V by 7 bases and J by 1 base, and 13 bases separated the two germline ends. CDR3 DNA sequence: TGTGCCAGTACTCCTCAACATGGGAACACTGAAGCTTTCTTT. This gives the protein CASTPQHGNTEAFF. The complete variable domain, with remaining parts taken from reference TRBV19 and TRBJ1-1, reads DGGITQSPKYLFRKEGQNVTLSCEQNLNHDAMYWYRQDPGQGLRLIYYSQIVNDFQKGDIAEGYSVSREKKESFPLTVTSAQKNPTAFYLCASTPQHGNTEAFFGQGTRLTVV.

The table lists this clonotype with a few counts. V and J are TRBV6-2 or TRBV6-3 and TRBJ2-2; 7 bases are shared with TRBD2. Germline values: CDR1 MNHEY, CDR2 SVGEGT. CDR3 length: 16 residues. With 5 bases clipped from V and 1 base from J, the junction kept 7 bases outside the gene matches. The CDR3 DNA sequence: TGTGCCAGCAGTCGAGTGCTAGCGGAGAACACCGGGGAGCTGTTTTTT. Translated: CASSRVLAENTGELFF.

This clonotype was observed at least ten times. The rearrangement uses TRBV12-3 or TRBV12-4 and TRBJ2-7, with 7 bases fitting TRBD1. This CDR3 is 15 amino acids long. The J segment lost 1 base and the V segment lost 3 bases, leaving 6 bases of the junction unmatched. For the CDR3, the DNA is TGTGCCAGCAGTTTCGAGGGGGCGAATTCCTACGAGCAGTACTTC. Encoded protein: CASSFEGANSYEQYF.

This clonotype has at least ten counts. V usage is TRBV20-1 and J usage is TRBJ1-4; 9 nucleotides agree with TRBD1. The CDR3 is 12 amino acids. J gave up 7 bases and V 5 bases, and 2 bases lay outside the gene matches. Germline V gene sequence: CDR1 DFQATT, CDR2 SNEGSKA (reference sequence). The CDR3 spells CSAGDRAEKLFF. CDR3 nucleotide sequence: TGCAGTGCTGGGGACAGGGCTGAAAAACTGTTTTTT.

This clonotype was seen many times. The J gene is TRBJ1-4, the V gene TRBV28; D call uncertain. Germline assignment: CDR1 MDHEN and CDR2 SYDVKM. Trimming cost V 3 bases and J 7 bases, with 18 bases left between them. This CDR3 region has 16 residues. The CDR3 region is CASSFSIWGRSEKLFF. The CDR3 coding sequence is TGTGCCAGCAGTTTCTCTATCTGGGGTCGGAGTGAAAAACTGTTTTTT. The full variable domain, completed using reference TRBV28 and TRBJ1-4, is DVKVTQSSRYLVKRTGEKVFLECVQDMDHENMFWYRQDPGLGLRLIYFSYDVKMKEKGDIPEGYSVSREKKERFSLILESASTNQTSMYLCASSFSIWGRSEKLFFGSGTQLSVL.

With respect to this clonotype: A much larger clone differs from this one at a single base, so this may be a read error. V is TRBV7-8 and J is TRBJ2-7; D may be TRBD1 (6 bases). The germline V and J ends were trimmed by 3 bases and 6 bases, with 18 bases remaining between them. The CDR3 has 15 residues. Looked up from germline, CDR1 is SGHVS and CDR2 is FQNEAQ. CDR3 amino acids: CASSFSRTATCEQYF. DNA for the CDR3: TGTGCCAGCAGCTTTTCGAGGACAGCGACCTGCGAGCAGTACTTC. Supplemented by reference TRBV7-8 and TRBJ2-7, the full variable domain reads GAGVSQSPRYKVAKRGQDVALRCDPISGHVSLFWYQQALGQGPEFLTYFQNEAQLDKSGLPSDRFFAERPEGSVSTLKIQRTQQEDSAVYLCASSFSRTATCEQYFGPGTRLTVT.

The CDR3 nucleotides are TGCGCCAGCAGCCGCGGGACTTTGGACACTGAAGCTTTCTTT. It specifies CASSRGTLDTEAFF. The chain combines TRBV5-1 with TRBJ1-1; tentative D call: TRBD1 (5 bases). CDR1 is SGHRS, CDR2 YFSETQ, per germline. The CDR3 runs 14 residues. The V gene lost 4 bases and the J gene lost 3 bases, with 13 bases spanning the gap.

This clonotype has ten or more counts. This chain links TRBV6-1 with TRBJ2-1; the D is unclear. Germline lookup yields CDR1 MNHNS and CDR2 SASEGT. V was trimmed by 0 bases and J by 8 bases, leaving 11 bases between them. CDR3 size: 14 residues. CDR3 protein: CASSEAMVDDEQFF. The CDR3, as DNA: TGTGCCAGCAGTGAAGCGATGGTAGATGATGAGCAGTTCTTC.

In the case of this clonotype: It may be a read error: a sequence one base away is much more abundant. The chain combines TRBV6-1 with TRBJ1-5, with D possibly matching TRBD1 (6 bases). The CDR3 is 15 residues long. Trimming removed 6 bases at V and 6 bases at J, with 18 bases between. Looked up from germline, CDR1 is MNHNS and CDR2 is SASEGT. The DNA of the CDR3 is TGTGCCAGCAGGCCCAGTGAGGGGGGAGGTCAGCCCCAGCATTTT. Protein sequence: CASRPSEGGGQPQHF.

The chain couples TRBV7-9 to TRBJ2-5, with 12 bases matching TRBD1. There are 14 residues in the CDR3. J gave up 11 bases and V 11 bases, and 15 bases lay outside the gene matches. Germline V gene data show CDR1 as SEHNR and CDR2 as FQNEAQ (reference sequence). CDR3 in DNA: TGTGCCCTGGCGGGACAGGGGGCCGAATTCACTCAGTACTTC. Protein sequence: CALAGQGAEFTQYF.

This clonotype was recorded many times. The chain recombines TRBV6-1 with TRBJ2-5; 8 bases align to TRBD1. Germline CDR1 reads MNHNS; CDR2 reads SASEGT. The V segment lost 6 bases and the J segment 3 bases; nucleotides outside the gene matches: 9. This CDR3 contains 15 residues. CDR3 in DNA: TGTGCCAGCAGCAAGACAGGGGATGACAAAGAGACCCAGTACTTC. As protein: CASSKTGDDKETQYF.

The J gene is TRBJ1-1, the V gene TRBV16; D uncertain. CDR3 length: 16 amino acids. V dropped 2 bases and J dropped 0 bases, with 13 bases sitting between them. Germline CDR1 and CDR2: KGHSY and FQNENV. CDR3 residues: CASSQKTIQMNTEAFF. Here the CDR3 DNA reads TGTGCCAGCAGCCAAAAAACGATACAAATGAACACTGAAGCTTTCTTT. The full variable domain, with the rest looked up from reference TRBV16 and TRBJ1-1, is GEEVAQTPKHLVRGEGQKAKLYCAPIKGHSYVFWYQQVLKNEFKFLISFQNENVFDETGMPKERFSAKCLPNSPCSLEIQATKLEDSAVYFCASSQKTIQMNTEAFFGQGTRLTVV.

This clonotype was counted a few times. A read error is likely, as this CDR3 ends without the conserved phenylalanine or tryptophan. The chain carries TRBV5-1 and TRBJ2-5; 7 positions agree with TRBD1. CDR1 and CDR2 (germline): SGHRS, YFSETQ. This CDR3 has 15 residues. V lost 4 bases to trimming and J lost 3 bases; unmatched junction nucleotides: 9. CDR3 nucleotides: TGCGCCAGCAGCAGGGCAGGGACAGCTAAAGAGACCCAGTACTCC. It is translated as CASSRAGTAKETQYS.

This clonotype was found many times. V is TRBV12-3 or TRBV12-4 and J is TRBJ1-5; TRBD1 agrees at 7 bases. After removal of 10 bases from V and 2 bases from J, the junction contained 5 bases not matched to a gene. This CDR3 comprises 13 residues. DNA for the CDR3: TGTGCCACCGGCAGGGGGGGCAATCAGCCCCAGCATTTT. Its translation: CATGRGGNQPQHF.

This sequence joins TRBV20-1 and TRBJ2-1, with no clear D. The CDR3 runs 13 residues. Per germline, CDR1 DFQATT and CDR2 SNEGSKA (reference sequence). Trimming shortened V by 3 bases and J by 2 bases, and 8 bases separated the two germline ends. The CDR3: CSASDSPYNEQFF. CDR3 nucleotides: TGCAGTGCTAGCGATTCCCCCTACAATGAGCAGTTCTTC.

V gene TRBV9 combines with J gene TRBJ1-1; the D gene is possibly TRBD1 (6 bases). V gave up 0 bases and J gave up 4 bases, with 10 bases separating them. The CDR3 extends over 14 amino acids. Looked up from germline, CDR1 is SGDLS and CDR2 is YYNGEE. The CDR3 sequence is CASSVVGGSTEAFF. CDR3 in DNA: TGTGCCAGCAGCGTAGTAGGGGGGTCCACTGAAGCTTTCTTT.

This clonotype appeared many times. This chain connects TRBV11-2 to TRBJ2-3; 9 bases map to TRBD2. Germline V gives CDR1 SGHAT, CDR2 FQNNGV. J was trimmed by 5 bases and V by 5 bases; bases with no gene match: 8. The CDR3 contains 15 residues. In nucleotides, the CDR3 is TGTGCCAGCAGCCCCACCCGCGGGAGGGGAGATACGCAGTATTTT. Amino acids: CASSPTRGRGDTQYF.

This clonotype was seen many times. The chain carries TRBV18 and TRBJ1-1, with D unresolved. V dropped 2 bases and J dropped 3 bases, with 7 bases sitting between them. The CDR3 extends over 13 amino acids. In germline, CDR1 is KGHSH, CDR2 LQKENI. The CDR3 region is CASSPNRDTEAFF. The CDR3 coding sequence is TGTGCCAGCTCACCAAACCGGGACACTGAAGCTTTCTTT.

This clonotype was seen many times. The rearrangement joins TRBV15 to TRBJ2-3; TRBD1 aligns across 10 bases. The CDR3 is 16 amino acids. J was trimmed by 3 bases and V by 1 base; bases with no gene match: 4. Looked up from germline, CDR1 is LNHNV and CDR2 is YYDKDF (reference sequence). In nucleotides, the CDR3 is TGTGCCACCAGCAGAGGGGGACAGGGGAGGACAGATACGCAGTATTTT. Translating it yields CATSRGGQGRTDTQYF.

Concerning this clonotype: This sequence may be a read error, since a much larger clone differs from it by one base. The CDR3 does not close with the conserved phenylalanine or tryptophan, likely indicating a read error. This sequence joins TRBV15 and TRBJ2-1, with TRBD2 matching 10 bases. V lost 2 bases to trimming and J lost 4 bases; unmatched junction nucleotides: 11. CDR1 and CDR2 from the germline V gene are LNHNV and YYDKDF (reference sequence). This CDR3 region has 18 residues. The CDR3 nucleotides read TGTGCCACCAGCAGATACCCCCAGCGGGAGGGATCGTACAATGAGCAGTTCTCC. It specifies CATSRYPQREGSYNEQFS.

This clonotype was seen repeatedly, ten times or more. The chain has TRBV5-5 and TRBJ2-1; D not certain. Trimming removed 1 base at V and 2 bases at J, with 4 bases between. Per the germline V gene, CDR1 is SGHKS and CDR2 is YYEKEE (reference sequence). The CDR3 length is 13 residues. CDR3 amino acids: CASSLWTYNEQFF. The CDR3, as DNA: TGTGCCAGCAGCTTGTGGACCTACAATGAGCAGTTCTTC.

This clonotype has a count of ten or more. The chain couples TRBV7-2 to TRBJ2-3; D not resolved. CDR3 size: 19 residues. Germline-derived CDR1 and CDR2 are SGHTA and FQGNSA. V dropped 5 bases and J dropped 0 bases, with 24 bases sitting between them. The CDR3 sequence is CASSPRPPISRPSTDTQYF. The DNA for the CDR3 is TGTGCCAGCAGCCCGCGCCCCCCCATCAGCAGGCCTAGCACAGATACGCAGTATTTT.

This clonotype was observed at least ten times. The chain has TRBV5-8 and TRBJ1-2; D not resolved. This CDR3 has 11 amino acids. Germline loops: CDR1 SGHTS, CDR2 YDEGEE. V was pared by 0 bases and J by 7 bases, with 4 bases between. CDR3 sequence (DNA): TGTGCCAGCAGCTTGGGCGCTGGCTACACCTTC. Its translation is CASSLGAGYTF.

This clonotype was recorded many times. The rearrangement joins TRBV12-3 or TRBV12-4 to TRBJ2-3; D may be TRBD1 (5 bases). Trimming pared 10 bases from V and 4 bases from J, leaving 15 bases between. CDR3 length: 13 amino acids. The CDR3 DNA reads TGTGCCACCGCGCCGCCAGGGTCAGATACGCAGTATTTT. Translation: CATAPPGSDTQYF.